This is a list of T cell receptor beta chains from one sample in a study of blood T cell repertoires in COVID-19. The repertoire was sequenced with immunoSEQ multiplex PCR; TCRdb's copy has only in-frame clones and lacks some. The data show 130,000 to 150,000 clones, approximately 80% seen once. Source material: peripheral blood. Every receptor here comes from a man between 65 and 80 years old who had recovered from COVID-19. CDR3s include the opening cysteine and the closing phenylalanine or tryptophan. Fields, in order: D gene, CDR3 length, V gene, J gene, CDR3 protein. The D gene is left open where the match is weak.

>-|14|TRBV18|TRBJ2-7
CASSPRTSSYEQYF
>TRBD1|17|TRBV5-4|TRBJ2-1
CASSLYRGQGVPNEQFF
>-|14|TRBV27|TRBJ1-5
CASSLFIGGQPQHF
>-|14|TRBV3-1/TRBV3-2|TRBJ2-3
CASSRAASTDTQYF
>-|14|TRBV6-1|TRBJ2-5
CASSEGSGRETQYF
>-|14|TRBV5-1|TRBJ1-1
CASSLSGYDTEAFF
>TRBD2|14|TRBV29-1|TRBJ2-3
CSVEEGLAGDTQYF
>-|15|TRBV15|TRBJ2-1
CATSRATVLNNEQFF
>TRBD2|15|TRBV3-1/TRBV3-2|TRBJ2-7
CASSPGTSGGDEQYF
>-|15|TRBV9|TRBJ1-5
CASSVSSSLNQPQHF
>TRBD1|12|TRBV7-9|TRBJ1-2
CASEDRVYGYTF
>TRBD1|15|TRBV4-1|TRBJ2-1
CASSRSDRGSDEQFF
>-|13|TRBV5-6|TRBJ2-7
CASSLFTGYEQYF
>-|16|TRBV6-6|TRBJ2-1
CASSRLETYSYNEQFF
>-|13|TRBV29-1|TRBJ2-7
CSVETLQGGEQYF
>TRBD1|15|TRBV10-3|TRBJ2-2
CAIRDRWGNTGELFF
>-|14|TRBV11-2|TRBJ1-4
CASSLHVSNEKLFF
>TRBD2|17|TRBV6-2/TRBV6-3|TRBJ2-2
CASSDGTSGTSTGELFF
>TRBD2|16|TRBV28|TRBJ2-3
CASSGPSGLVTDTQYF
>-|15|TRBV2|TRBJ1-1
CASRELESGSTEAFF
>TRBD1|15|TRBV2|TRBJ2-7
CASNRRDRGYYEQYF
>-|16|TRBV5-6|TRBJ2-1
CASSTIDSRFYNEQFF
>TRBD1|16|TRBV19|TRBJ2-6
CASGGTGFGGANVLTF
>TRBD1|15|TRBV29-1|TRBJ1-3
CSVAGTGSSGNTIYF
>TRBD2|15|TRBV5-1|TRBJ2-7
CASSLILAGAGEQYF
>TRBD1|14|TRBV4-1|TRBJ2-5
CASSPPDRAETQYF
>TRBD1|16|TRBV18|TRBJ2-7
CASSPQPGQGDYEQYF
>TRBD2|16|TRBV3-1/TRBV3-2|TRBJ2-7
CASSPWRELAGGEQYF
>-|13|TRBV29-1|TRBJ1-4
CSVSAQPHEKLFF
>TRBD1|14|TRBV7-2|TRBJ2-7
CASSAGTGSYEQYF
>TRBD1|14|TRBV25-1|TRBJ1-1
CASIGQGMNTEAFF
>TRBD1|15|TRBV30|TRBJ2-1
CAVARDRAVRNEQFF
>-|15|TRBV29-1|TRBJ2-7
CSVTVPNRPTYEQYF
>-|15|TRBV5-1|TRBJ2-7
CASSLYSIGGYEQYF
>-|13|TRBV6-5|TRBJ1-1
CASRGSGETEAFF
>-|19|TRBV7-5|TRBJ2-1
CARTLNTPKLAGFYNEQFF
>-|16|TRBV5-1|TRBJ1-6
CASSPDRGGSNSPLHF
>TRBD1|15|TRBV5-4|TRBJ1-4
CASSGMTGDERKLFF
>-|13|TRBV2|TRBJ2-1
CASLDISYNEQFF
>TRBD2|14|TRBV11-2|TRBJ2-5
CASSLGAGVETQYF
>-|15|TRBV6-6|TRBJ2-7
CASSYESQRSYEQYF
>-|17|TRBV7-6|TRBJ2-7
CASSPPPPGGRTYEQYF
>-|13|TRBV7-8|TRBJ1-1
CASSIRGDTEAFF
>-|12|TRBV12-3/TRBV12-4|TRBJ1-2
CASSSQNYGYTF
>-|13|TRBV5-1|TRBJ1-2
CASRGTIANGYTF
>-|11|TRBV5-1|TRBJ2-7
CASSDFYEQYF
>TRBD1|13|TRBV12-5|TRBJ2-7
CASGTHRGDEQYF
>-|13|TRBV9|TRBJ2-3
CASSVGGTDTQYF
>TRBD2|17|TRBV2|TRBJ2-5
CASSETVLAGGPETQYF
>-|16|TRBV13|TRBJ1-4
CASSLGRATANEKLFF
>TRBD2|16|TRBV9|TRBJ2-7
CASSVDSLAGEYEQYF
>TRBD2|15|TRBV7-2|TRBJ2-1
CASSAGTSGINEQFF
>-|15|TRBV27|TRBJ2-3
CASNRGAGYTDTQYF
>TRBD1|16|TRBV19|TRBJ2-7
CASSISRTDRGYEQYF
>-|18|TRBV27|TRBJ2-6
CASRQVQAESSGANVLTF
>TRBD1|13|TRBV11-3|TRBJ2-2
CASSRAGGGELFF
>-|19|TRBV4-2|TRBJ1-6
CASSPGTQSRSSYNSPLHF